This is a list of T cell receptor beta chains from one sample in a study of CDR3 diversity in severe acne. TCRdb analysed the PCR reads with MiXCR anew, one entry per CDR3 protein. The repertoire holds approximately 97,000 distinct CDR3 sequences, roughly half seen once, with 12% in the top ten. The specimen sequenced was blood. Receptors originate from a male donor with acne. Both conserved end residues are part of each CDR3. Each record gives: J gene, V gene, D gene, clone size, CDR3 DNA, CDR3 protein. A D gene is named only where the DNA matches it firmly. The size of a clone is reported for some rows only, either as once, few or many, or as a class for expanded clones.

>TRBJ2-3|TRBV20-1|TRBD2|many
TGCAGTGCTCGGGGGGGTTTAGCGGGAGGGCTCGGTACGCAGTATTTT
CSARGGLAGGLGTQYF
>TRBJ2-2|TRBV4-1|TRBD2|NA
TGCGCCAGCAGCCTAGGGACTAGCGGGACGAACACCGGGGAGCTGTTTTTT
CASSLGTSGTNTGELFF
>TRBJ2-7|TRBV20-1|TRBD1|NA
TGCAGTGCTACCGGGACAGGGGGCACCGGGGAGCTGTACTTC
CSATGTGGTGELYF
>TRBJ2-7|TRBV6-5|NA|NA
TGTGCCAGCAGTTACAGGCAGCTTACCTACGAGCAGTACTTC
CASSYRQLTYEQYF
>TRBJ2-3|TRBV10-3|TRBD2|many
TGTGCCACCTCGGGACTAGCGGGAGCCCCAGATACGCAGTATTTT
CATSGLAGAPDTQYF
>TRBJ2-7|TRBV7-2|NA|NA
TGTGCCAGCAGCTTAGGACGGGAGCAGTACTTC
CASSLGREQYF
>TRBJ2-5|TRBV27|TRBD2|few
TGTGCCAGCAGTTTATCAGGACTAGCGGCTCAAGAGACCCAGTACTTC
CASSLSGLAAQETQYF
>TRBJ1-5|TRBV6-5|NA|many
TGTGCCAGCAGTTACGGTCCCGATCAGCCCCAGCATTTT
CASSYGPDQPQHF
>TRBJ1-2|TRBV29-1|NA|many
TGCAGCGCAACAGCCTCTAACTATGGCTACACCTTC
CSATASNYGYTF
>TRBJ1-2|TRBV5-1|TRBD1|many
TGCGCCAGCAGCTTGACGACAGGGGGATATGGCTACACCTTC
CASSLTTGGYGYTF
>TRBJ1-3|TRBV4-1|NA|NA
TGCGCCAGCAGCCCCGAGGACTGGGTTCAGGGAAACACCATATATTTT
CASSPEDWVQGNTIYF
>TRBJ2-1|TRBV24-1|NA|many
TGTGCCACCAGTGATCAGGGCTGGGGGCTGAGCTCCTACAATGAGCAGTTCTTC
CATSDQGWGLSSYNEQFF
>TRBJ1-2|TRBV6-5|NA|NA
TGTGCCAGCAGTGAAGGGACCGGATCAGTCTATGGCTACACCTTC
CASSEGTGSVYGYTF
>TRBJ2-7|TRBV10-1|NA|NA
TGCGCCAGCAGTGAGCGCCGCTACGAGCAGTACTTC
CASSERRYEQYF
>TRBJ2-7|TRBV7-3|NA|many
TGTGCCAGCAGCTTGGGGGTCACCTACGAGCAGTACTTC
CASSLGVTYEQYF
>TRBJ1-1|TRBV10-3|NA|medium-sized
TGTGCCATCTCCCCCAGGGCTGATGACACTGAAGCTTTCTTT
CAISPRADDTEAFF
>TRBJ2-5|TRBV7-3|NA|NA
TGTGCCAGCAGCACACTAGGGCAAGAGACCCAGTACTTC
CASSTLGQETQYF
>TRBJ1-2|TRBV28|NA|many
TGTGCCAGCAGTTTAGGGGTTGACTACACCTTC
CASSLGVDYTF
>TRBJ2-2|TRBV7-3|NA|many
TGTGCCAGCCGGTTGAGAGAACGGAACACCGGGGAGCTGTTTTTT
CASRLRERNTGELFF
>TRBJ2-3|TRBV7-3|TRBD2|many
TGTGCCAGCAGCTTGTTGGGAGGGTTTGATACGCAGTATTTT
CASSLLGGFDTQYF
>TRBJ1-3|TRBV6-5|NA|many
TGTGCCAGCAGTTACTCGAAGGCAGGATACACCATATATTTT
CASSYSKAGYTIYF
>TRBJ2-7|TRBV7-6|TRBD2|NA
TGTGCCAGCAGCGCCAGCGGGAGGCAATCCTACGAGCAGTACTTC
CASSASGRQSYEQYF
>TRBJ2-5|TRBV28|TRBD1|few
TGTGCCAGCAGTTTACGACAGGGGCCACAAGAGACCCAGTACTTC
CASSLRQGPQETQYF
>TRBJ2-7|TRBV4-1|TRBD1|many
TGCGCCAGCAGCCGAAACCGGGACAGCACCTACGAGCAGTACTTC
CASSRNRDSTYEQYF
>TRBJ2-7|TRBV6-6|NA|many
TGTGCCAGCAGCCTGACTAGCTCCTACGAGCAGTACTTC
CASSLTSSYEQYF
>TRBJ2-7|TRBV5-6|NA|many
TGTGCCAGCTCCATCTACTCCTACGAGCAGTACTTC
CASSIYSYEQYF
>TRBJ2-5|TRBV10-3|TRBD2|many
TGTGCCATCAGTGGACTTCCCGGGACTAGCGGGAGGATGGAGACCCAGTACTTC
CAISGLPGTSGRMETQYF
>TRBJ1-1|TRBV7-9|NA|NA
TGTGCCAGCAGCTTATTAAGTGAAGCTTTCTTT
CASSLLSEAFF
>TRBJ1-4|TRBV9|TRBD1|NA
TGTGCCAGCAGCGCCGCGGACAGGTTTAATGAAAAACTGTTTTTT
CASSAADRFNEKLFF
>TRBJ1-6|TRBV12-3/TRBV12-4|NA|many
TGTGCCAGCACCTTCACTCGGACGGGCCATTCACCCCTCCACTTT
CASTFTRTGHSPLHF
>TRBJ1-3|TRBV20-1|NA|NA
TGCAGTGCTAGAGAAGGGGGGGCTACCCCGAGCGGCTACACCATATATTTT
CSAREGGATPSGYTIYF
>TRBJ2-2|TRBV2|TRBD1|NA
TGTGCCAGCTCGGGACAGGGAGCCGGGGAGCTGTTTTTT
CASSGQGAGELFF
>TRBJ1-1|TRBV6-7|NA|many
TGTGCCAGCAGTTACTCAAGCCGGGGGGACACTGAAGCTTTCTTT
CASSYSSRGDTEAFF
>TRBJ2-7|TRBV7-6|TRBD2|NA
TGTGCTAGCAGCTTAGCGGGAGTCCACGAGCAGTACTTC
CASSLAGVHEQYF
>TRBJ1-5|TRBV10-1|NA|few
TGCGCCAGAACGAGCAATCAGCCCCAGCATTTT
CARTSNQPQHF
>TRBJ2-7|TRBV6-2/TRBV6-3|TRBD1|many
TGTGCCAGCAGTTACTCAAGGACAGGGAGCTCCTACGAGCAGTACTTC
CASSYSRTGSSYEQYF
>TRBJ2-1|TRBV6-1|TRBD2|many
TGTGCCAGCAGTGCTCTAGCGGCCTCCTACAATGAGCAGTTCTTC
CASSALAASYNEQFF
>TRBJ2-5|TRBV12-3/TRBV12-4|TRBD1|few
TGTGCCATCAATCAGGACAGGGAACAAGAGACCCAGTACTTC
CAINQDREQETQYF
>TRBJ2-3|TRBV12-3/TRBV12-4|TRBD2|many
TGTGCCAGCAACGGCGGGAGGGCCACAGATACGCAGTATTTT
CASNGGRATDTQYF
>TRBJ1-4|TRBV25-1|NA|NA
TGTGCCAGCAGTGGGAGTCAGGTCCTTAATGAAAAACTGTTTTTT
CASSGSQVLNEKLFF